The 21 T cell receptor beta chains presented below share a single source sample, sequenced in a study of cytomegalovirus exposure and HLA in healthy donors. 60 Vbeta and 13 Jbeta primers were used in PCR. TCRdb keeps only in-frame clones here, not all; method: immunoSEQ multiplex PCR. The sample yields 150,000 to 200,000 clones, more than 75% seen once. Specimen: PBMCs. The receptors were sampled from a woman younger than 35 in good health and CMV-seronegative.

The rearrangement links TRBV6-4 to TRBJ2-3, with TRBD2 identical over 7 bases. The germline gives CDR1 MRHNA, CDR2 SNTAGT. The CDR3 is 14 amino acids. The trim removed 2 bases at V and 2 bases at J, leaving 1 base unmatched. CDR3 residues: CASSDKRDTDTQYF. CDR3 nucleotide sequence: TGTGCCAGCAGTGACAAGCGGGACACAGATACGCAGTATTTT.

This sequence joins TRBV28 and TRBJ2-5; 8 positions agree with TRBD2. Germline trimming cut 4 bases from V and 4 bases from J; bases unmatched to any gene: 20. The CDR3 runs to 19 residues. The V gene's germline CDR1 is MDHEN and CDR2 SYDVKM. The CDR3 bases are TGTGCCAGCAGTTCCCAATATATAGGGCCACAGGGACTAGGAGAGACCCAGTACTTC. It specifies CASSSQYIGPQGLGETQYF.

The chain carries TRBV4-1 and TRBJ2-3; perhaps TRBD2 as D (5 bases). Germline values: CDR1 MGHRA, CDR2 YSYEKL. With 1 base removed from V and 5 bases from J, the gap between germline ends came to 19 bases. The CDR3 loop spans 17 amino acids. CDR3 nucleotide sequence: TGCGCCAGCAGCCAAGCCTTGGACTTAAAAACGGGAGATACGCAGTATTTT. The encoded protein is CASSQALDLKTGDTQYF.

The chain carries TRBV15 and TRBJ2-7, with D possibly being TRBD2 (5 bases). V lost 2 bases to trimming and J lost 3 bases, with 14 bases between them. This CDR3 contains 15 residues. Germline V gene lookup returns CDR1 LNHNV and CDR2 YYDKDF (reference sequence). For the CDR3, the DNA is TGTGCCACCAGCAGATCACTAGTTCCCCTCTACGAGCAGTACTTC. It codes for CATSRSLVPLYEQYF.

This clone was seen only once. The chain employs TRBV5-1 and TRBJ2-7; 10 bases map to TRBD1. The ends lost 0 bases at V and 4 bases at J; junction bases unmatched: 7. The CDR3 covers 16 residues. CDR1 and CDR2 (germline): SGHRS, YFSETQ. The CDR3 loop is CASSLARGTGVYEQYF. The CDR3 nucleotides read TGCGCCAGCAGCTTGGCCCGCGGGACAGGGGTGTACGAGCAGTACTTC. Looking up the rest from reference TRBV5-1 and TRBJ2-7 gives the full variable domain: KAGVTQTPRYLIKTRGQQVTLSCSPISGHRSVSWYQQTPGQGLQFLFEYFSETQRNKGNFPGRFSGRQFSNSRSEMNVSTLELGDSALYLCASSLARGTGVYEQYFGPGTRLTVT.

V and J are TRBV11-2 and TRBJ2-5; TRBD1 is a possible D gene (6 bases). There are 19 residues in the CDR3. The V and J ends lost 2 bases and 0 bases respectively, with 22 bases between them. Germline CDR1 is SGHAT and CDR2 is FQNNGV. The DNA of the CDR3 is TGTGCCAGCAGCTTACAACACCTTAGGACAGACTGGTACCAAGAGACCCAGTACTTC. It codes for CASSLQHLRTDWYQETQYF.

The genes are TRBV7-9 and TRBJ2-7, with D possibly matching TRBD2 (6 bases). V was shortened by 3 bases and J by 1 base, with 13 bases between the two germline ends. This CDR3 is 15 amino acids long. Germline V gene sequence: CDR1 SEHNR, CDR2 FQNEAQ (reference sequence). In DNA, the CDR3 is TGTGCCAGCAGCTTCCAGGTTGGGGGGTCCTACGAGCAGTACTTC. Protein sequence: CASSFQVGGSYEQYF.

The V call is TRBV7-6, the J call TRBJ2-7, with a weak D call TRBD1 (6 bases). Per germline, CDR1 SGHVS and CDR2 FNYEAQ. The CDR3 totals 17 residues. V was pared by 4 bases and J by 3 bases, with 22 bases between. The CDR3 sequence: CASSSDRKGHRYYEQYF. CDR3 DNA sequence: TGTGCCAGCAGCTCAGACAGGAAAGGGCACCGCTACTACGAGCAGTACTTC.

The chain couples TRBV19 to TRBJ2-1; D possibly corresponds to TRBD2 (6 bases). This CDR3 is 17 amino acids long. The V end lost 4 bases, the J end lost 4 bases, and 20 bases lay between the germline ends. Germline assignment: CDR1 LNHDA and CDR2 SQIVND (reference sequence). The CDR3 DNA reads TGTGCCAGTAGTAGATATCTAGCCGCGGGGCCTTACAATGAGCAGTTCTTC. Translating it yields CASSRYLAAGPYNEQFF. The full variable domain, rest sourced from reference TRBV19 and TRBJ2-1, is DGGITQSPKYLFRKEGQNVTLSCEQNLNHDAMYWYRQDPGQGLRLIYYSQIVNDFQKGDIAEGYSVSREKKESFPLTVTSAQKNPTAFYLCASSRYLAAGPYNEQFFGPGTRLTVL.

V and J are TRBV6-5 and TRBJ2-7, with 10 bases aligning to TRBD1. The ends lost 6 bases at V and 0 bases at J; junction bases unmatched: 2. The length of the CDR3 is 14 residues. Germline V gene lookup returns CDR1 MNHEY and CDR2 SVGAGI. The CDR3 bases are TGTGCCAGCAGGACAGGGGGCGCCTCCTACGAGCAGTACTTC. It translates to CASRTGGASYEQYF.

The gene calls are TRBV19 and TRBJ1-5; no definite D call. V was clipped by 1 base and J by 4 bases, with 8 bases between them. This CDR3 region has 14 residues. CDR1 and CDR2 (germline): LNHDA, SQIVND (reference sequence). Written as DNA, the CDR3 is TGTGCCAGTAGTATAGGGTCGGGGAATCAGCCCCAGCATTTT. Translation gives CASSIGSGNQPQHF.

The chain couples TRBV18 to TRBJ1-4; D is ambiguous. This CDR3 has 13 amino acids. Deletions cut 6 bases from V and 3 bases from J, with 8 bases between. Germline V CDR1 and CDR2: KGHSH, LQKENI. CDR3 loop: CASSRGSNEKLFF. CDR3 DNA sequence: TGTGCCAGCTCCCGGGGATCTAATGAAAAACTGTTTTTT.

The genes are TRBV7-6 and TRBJ1-5; 11 bases are a match to TRBD1. CDR1 and CDR2 (germline): SGHVS, FNYEAQ. V dropped 5 bases and J dropped 4; count of bases not matched to a gene: 7. The CDR3 covers 16 residues. CDR3 protein: CASSPGTGGVNQPQHF. The CDR3 DNA sequence: TGTGCCAGCAGCCCGGGGACAGGGGGAGTTAATCAGCCCCAGCATTTT.

The rearrangement links TRBV28 to TRBJ2-7, with TRBD2 matching over 7 bases. This CDR3 spans 14 amino acids. The germline V gene has CDR1 MDHEN and CDR2 SYDVKM. V dropped 6 bases and J dropped 2; count of bases not matched to a gene: 7. CDR3 in amino acids: CASRSGGTTYEQYF. As DNA, the CDR3 is TGTGCCAGCAGGTCGGGGGGTACGACCTACGAGCAGTACTTC.

CDR3 amino acids: CASSQEGAGGVYEQYF. As DNA, the CDR3 is TGTGCCAGCAGCCAAGAGGGAGCGGGAGGGGTATACGAGCAGTACTTC. V gene TRBV4-2 combines with J gene TRBJ2-7, with 10 bases lining up with TRBD2. Germline assignment: CDR1 LGHNA and CDR2 YNFKEQ. Trimming at V came to 0 bases and at J to 4 bases, leaving 6 bases not matched to a gene. The length of the CDR3 is 16 residues.

The chain carries TRBV19 and TRBJ1-1; perhaps TRBD1 as D (5 bases). The CDR3 runs 14 residues. CDR1 is LNHDA, CDR2 SQIVND, per germline (reference sequence). V lost 3 bases to trimming and J lost 1 base, with 9 bases between them. The CDR3 DNA is TGTGCCAGTAGTATTGGACAATCGAACACTGAAGCTTTCTTT. Its translation: CASSIGQSNTEAFF.

The chain has TRBV30 and TRBJ1-1, with unresolved D. Germline CDR1 and CDR2: GTSNPN and SVGIG (reference sequence). V was trimmed by 1 base and J by 1 base, leaving 10 bases between them. This CDR3 spans 14 amino acids. The chain's CDR3 is CAWSGGSGNTEAFF. CDR3 coding DNA: TGTGCCTGGAGTGGCGGTAGTGGGAACACTGAAGCTTTCTTT.

The chain is built from TRBV7-9 and TRBJ1-4, with D uncertain. V lost 6 bases, J lost 7 bases, and 18 bases lay in between. This CDR3 has 15 residues. Germline values: CDR1 SEHNR, CDR2 FQNEAQ (reference sequence). In DNA form, the CDR3 reads TGTGCCAGCAGTCCCAACCCTGGGCGGGGTGAAAAACTGTTTTTT. Translated, it gives CASSPNPGRGEKLFF.

The V gene is TRBV7-2, the J gene TRBJ2-1; TRBD1 agrees at 9 bases. Trimming removed 10 bases from V and 4 bases from J; junction bases left unmatched: 17. The CDR3 is 17 residues long. Germline loops: CDR1 SGHTA, CDR2 FQGNSA. The DNA of the CDR3 is TGTGCCACCAAACCGAGCTTATACAGGGGGCCTTACAATGAGCAGTTCTTC. It translates to CATKPSLYRGPYNEQFF.

V gene TRBV30 combines with J gene TRBJ2-5, with D perhaps TRBD1 (6 bases). Near its end, the DNA agrees better with TRBJ2-7, so the J call may be wrong. CDR3 size: 14 residues. Germline V gene lookup returns CDR1 GTSNPN and CDR2 SVGIG (reference sequence). CDR3 loop: CAWSVGTRPYEQYF. CDR3 DNA: TGTGCCTGGAGTGTGGGGACACGGCCCTACGAGCAGTACTTC.

The V and J genes are TRBV18 and TRBJ2-1; 8 bases are shared with TRBD1. Trimming cost V 1 base and J 5 bases; bases outside gene matches: 13. CDR3 size: 18 residues. Germline lookup yields CDR1 KGHSH and CDR2 LQKENI. DNA for the CDR3: TGTGCCAGCTCACCACGCCGCTTAGGGACAGGTTCGGACAATGAGCAGTTCTTC. Translated: CASSPRRLGTGSDNEQFF.